This record concerns one TCR beta chain sequence. Under the authors' procedure: Researchers report that nucleated cell counts were estimated from reference gene primer amplification. Repertoires were generated with immunoSEQ multiplex PCR, while TCRdb's copy carries only in-frame clones and drops some. D and trimming were read from the DNA, whereas the V and J calls and clone size are those reported in that table. Altogether 250,000 or so clones are present, 84% being singletons, with the ten largest covering approximately 1.8%. This sample is drawn from a study of blood T cell repertoires in COVID-19. Looking at the study overall: There were acute and convalescent COVID-19 samples, and they came from the United States, Italy and Spain. PBMCs, B-cell-depleted T cells, or T cells were the source of the cDNA or gDNA that made up the material.

Per germline, CDR1 SEHNR and CDR2 FQNEAQ (reference sequence). The CDR3 is made up of 14 amino acids. V was clipped by 6 bases and J by 1 base; unmatched bases: 5. The sequenced sample was PBMCs or T cells enriched from blood (not recorded which). The sequence was obtained from a man in his fifties or sixties who had recovered from COVID-19. The chain carries TRBV7-9 and TRBJ1-2, with 7 bases aligning to TRBD1. The CDR3 loop is CASRFDRDNYGYTF. In DNA form, the CDR3 reads TGTGCCAGCAGATTCGACAGGGATAACTATGGCTACACCTTC.